These 2 T cell receptor beta chains originate from one sample sequenced in a study of Ad26.COV2.S vaccination and SARS-CoV-2 variants. The treatment was: some 20 received Ad26.COV2.S at low or high dose, single or two shots; about five received placebo; per-sample allocation not given. Specimen acquisition occurred on day 63 following the initial vaccine or placebo injection. Assay used: immunoSEQ multiplex PCR; TCRdb lists only in-frame clones, some missing. The table includes about 400,000 clones, over 75% detected once. The sequences come from peripheral blood, collected in a trial of Ad26.COV2.S vaccine versus placebo. All receptors derive from a person aged 18-60 years who received the Ad26.COV2.S COVID-19 vaccine or a placebo.

The gene calls are TRBV11-3 and TRBJ2-1, with D unclear. The germline CDR1 and CDR2 sequences are SGHNT and YENEEA. Deletions cut 6 bases from V and 0 bases from J, with 9 bases between. The CDR3 is 14 amino acids. The CDR3 reads CASRGGSSYNEQFF. The CDR3 DNA is TGTGCCAGCAGGGGCGGAAGCTCCTACAATGAGCAGTTCTTC. Looking up the rest from reference TRBV11-3 and TRBJ2-1 gives the full variable domain: EAGVVQSPRYKIIEKKQPVAFWCNPISGHNTLYWYLQNLGQGPELLIRYENEEAVDDSQLPKDRFSAERLKGVDSTLKIQPAELGDSAVYLCASRGGSSYNEQFFGPGTRLTVL.

The V call is TRBV19, the J call TRBJ2-1, with 9 bases identical to TRBD1. Germline lookup yields CDR1 LNHDA and CDR2 SQIVND (reference sequence). The length of the CDR3 is 14 residues. V dropped 7 bases and J dropped 9; count of bases not matched to a gene: 10. DNA of the CDR3: TGTGCCAGTACAAGACAGGGGGTTGGGAGTGAGCAGTTCTTC. This gives the protein CASTRQGVGSEQFF. The full variable domain, with the rest looked up from reference TRBV19 and TRBJ2-1, is DGGITQSPKYLFRKEGQNVTLSCEQNLNHDAMYWYRQDPGQGLRLIYYSQIVNDFQKGDIAEGYSVSREKKESFPLTVTSAQKNPTAFYLCASTRQGVGSEQFFGPGTRLTVL.